A selection of T cell receptor beta chains follows, all from one sample in a study of sequential checkpoint blockade in melanoma. Repertoires were generated with immunoSEQ multiplex PCR, while TCRdb's copy carries only in-frame clones and drops some. This sample has 9,000 or so clones; about three fifths occur once, and the top ten carry 41%. The material was CD8+ T cells sorted from blood (inferred from file names), obtained from a patient given nivolumab and ipilimumab in sequence. The receptors stem from a human donor with melanoma. CDR3s include the opening cysteine and the closing phenylalanine or tryptophan. D genes are given only for firm matches. Clone size is given for some rows only: seen once, a few or many times, or a class if the clone is expanded.

CDR3: CASSFTSGISVTQYF
DNA: TGTGCCAGCAGTTTTACTAGCGGTATTTCCGTGACCCAGTACTTC
size: .
D: TRBD2
J: TRBJ2-5
length: 15
V: TRBV28

CDR3: CASSAVQGFNEQYF
DNA: TGTGCCAGCAGCGCTGTACAGGGTTTCAACGAGCAGTACTTC
size: .
D: .
J: TRBJ2-7
length: 14
V: TRBV9

CDR3: CASSDQGGLTKNIQYF
DNA: TGTGCCAGCAGTGACCAGGGAGGACTGACTAAAAACATTCAGTACTTC
size: .
D: .
J: TRBJ2-4
length: 16
V: TRBV28

CDR3: CASSPDSGTQYF
DNA: TGTGCCAGCAGCCCGGACAGCGGGACCCAGTACTTC
size: few
D: .
J: TRBJ2-5
length: 12
V: TRBV7-3

CDR3: CASSEPTSGRLGDEQFF
DNA: TGTGCCAGCAGTGAACCGACTAGCGGGAGGTTAGGGGATGAGCAGTTCTTC
size: .
D: TRBD2
J: TRBJ2-1
length: 17
V: TRBV25-1

CDR3: CASSLAGGITDTQYF
DNA: TGCGCCAGCAGCTTAGCGGGGGGTATTACAGATACGCAGTATTTT
size: .
D: TRBD2
J: TRBJ2-3
length: 15
V: TRBV5-1

CDR3: CASSQVGVQETQYF
DNA: TGCGCCAGCAGCCAAGTAGGAGTACAAGAGACCCAGTACTTC
size: .
D: .
J: TRBJ2-5
length: 14
V: TRBV4-1

CDR3: CASSDSIGTGGPRNQPQHF
DNA: TGTGCCAGCAGTGACTCGATCGGGACAGGGGGCCCGCGCAATCAGCCCCAGCATTTT
size: few
D: TRBD1
J: TRBJ1-5
length: 19
V: TRBV6-4

CDR3: CASSQETGIYEQYF
DNA: TGCGCCAGCAGCCAAGAGACAGGGATCTACGAGCAGTACTTC
size: .
D: TRBD1
J: TRBJ2-7
length: 14
V: TRBV5-5

CDR3: CASSQEQVPNEKLFF
DNA: TGTGCCAGCAGCCAAGAGCAGGTGCCTAATGAAAAACTGTTTTTT
size: .
D: .
J: TRBJ1-4
length: 15
V: TRBV4-2

CDR3: CASSLGGSYEQYF
DNA: TGCGCCAGCAGCTTGGGGGGGAGCTACGAGCAGTACTTC
size: once
D: TRBD2
J: TRBJ2-7
length: 13
V: TRBV4-3

CDR3: CASSLSRTGLGTEAFF
DNA: TGTGCCAGCAGTTTATCCAGGACAGGGTTGGGCACTGAAGCTTTCTTT
size: few
D: TRBD1
J: TRBJ1-1
length: 16
V: TRBV28

CDR3: CASSFPGAGANVLTF
DNA: TGTGCCAGCAGCTTCCCAGGTGCTGGGGCCAACGTCCTGACTTTC
size: .
D: .
J: TRBJ2-6
length: 15
V: TRBV7-9

CDR3: CASSQPAGKESTDTQYF
DNA: TGCGCCAGCAGCCAACCTGCCGGGAAGGAGAGCACAGATACGCAGTATTTT
size: .
D: .
J: TRBJ2-3
length: 17
V: TRBV4-1

CDR3: CASSAGTGELFF
DNA: TGTGCCAGCAGCGCGGGAACCGGGGAGCTGTTTTTT
size: .
D: .
J: TRBJ2-2
length: 12
V: TRBV5-6

CDR3: CATSDWTGDTGELFF
DNA: TGTGCCACCAGTGATTGGACCGGGGACACCGGGGAGCTGTTTTTT
size: .
D: .
J: TRBJ2-2
length: 15
V: TRBV4-2

CDR3: CASSPGGNEQFF
DNA: TGTGCCAGCAGCCCCGGGGGAAATGAGCAGTTCTTC
size: few
D: .
J: TRBJ2-1
length: 12
V: TRBV7-6

CDR3: CASSATPGQIGEKLFF
DNA: TGTGCCAGCAGCGCTACTCCGGGACAAATTGGGGAAAAACTGTTTTTT
size: few
D: .
J: TRBJ1-4
length: 16
V: TRBV9

CDR3: CASRLAGGPNEQFF
DNA: TGTGCCAGCAGGCTAGCGGGAGGGCCTAATGAGCAGTTCTTC
size: .
D: TRBD2
J: TRBJ2-1
length: 14
V: TRBV27

CDR3: CASSPGWGLNQPQHF
DNA: TGTGCCAGCAGCCCCGGCTGGGGGCTTAATCAGCCCCAGCATTTT
size: few
D: .
J: TRBJ1-5
length: 15
V: TRBV5-6

CDR3: CASSHGGGGASSGELFF
DNA: TGTGCCAGCAGCCACGGGGGCGGGGGGGCCTCTAGCGGGGAGCTGTTTTTT
size: few
D: TRBD2
J: TRBJ2-2
length: 17
V: TRBV9

CDR3: CASSQGRQINYGYTF
DNA: TGCGCCAGCAGCCAAGGGCGGCAGATTAACTATGGCTACACCTTC
size: .
D: .
J: TRBJ1-2
length: 15
V: TRBV4-3

CDR3: CASSLQLQGDEQYF
DNA: TGTGCCAGCAGCTTACAATTACAGGGTGACGAGCAGTACTTC
size: .
D: .
J: TRBJ2-7
length: 14
V: TRBV7-9

CDR3: CASSPLYTDTQYF
DNA: TGTGCCAGCAGCCCTTTATACACAGATACGCAGTATTTT
size: few
D: .
J: TRBJ2-3
length: 13
V: TRBV11-3

CDR3: CASSLGQLLYNEQFF
DNA: TGTGCCAGCAGCTTGGGACAGCTACTATACAATGAGCAGTTCTTC
size: few
D: .
J: TRBJ2-1
length: 15
V: TRBV5-6

CDR3: CASLEATGELFF
DNA: TGTGCCAGCCTCGAGGCAACCGGGGAGCTGTTTTTT
size: once
D: .
J: TRBJ2-2
length: 12
V: TRBV4-2

CDR3: CASSLVGGDRPYEQYF
DNA: TGTGCCAGCAGCTTGGTCGGTGGGGACAGACCCTACGAGCAGTACTTC
size: .
D: TRBD1
J: TRBJ2-7
length: 16
V: TRBV5-4

CDR3: CASRPWSFRNTEAFF
DNA: TGTGCCAGCAGACCATGGTCGTTCAGGAACACTGAAGCTTTCTTT
size: once
D: .
J: TRBJ1-1
length: 15
V: TRBV6-5

CDR3: CASSRDLAGEGGELFF
DNA: TGCGCCAGCAGCCGAGACCTAGCGGGGGAGGGCGGGGAGCTGTTTTTT
size: .
D: TRBD2
J: TRBJ2-2
length: 16
V: TRBV4-3

CDR3: CASSLRGSGTQYF
DNA: TGTGCCAGCAGCTTACGGGGGTCCGGGACCCAGTACTTC
size: .
D: .
J: TRBJ2-5
length: 13
V: TRBV14

CDR3: CASRNPGQTSSEQYF
DNA: TGTGCCAGCCGCAACCCGGGACAGACCTCCAGCGAGCAGTACTTC
size: .
D: TRBD1
J: TRBJ2-7
length: 15
V: TRBV28

CDR3: CASSLGGEETQYF
DNA: TGTGCCAGCAGCTTAGGGGGAGAAGAGACCCAGTACTTC
size: .
D: .
J: TRBJ2-5
length: 13
V: TRBV13

CDR3: CASSGDRGVTQYF
DNA: TGTGCCAGCAGCGGGGACAGGGGAGTGACCCAGTACTTC
size: once
D: TRBD1
J: TRBJ2-5
length: 13
V: TRBV11-3

CDR3: CASMSDRGQTTNEKLFF
DNA: TGTGCCAGCATGAGTGACCGGGGACAGACAACTAATGAAAAACTGTTTTTT
size: .
D: TRBD1
J: TRBJ1-4
length: 17
V: TRBV7-9

CDR3: CAGSPGGETQYF
DNA: TGTGCCGGCAGCCCAGGGGGCGAGACCCAGTACTTC
size: .
D: TRBD1
J: TRBJ2-5
length: 12
V: TRBV7-6

CDR3: CASSEWRSWDNSPLHF
DNA: TGTGCCAGCAGTGAATGGCGGTCATGGGATAATTCACCCCTCCACTTT
size: once
D: .
J: TRBJ1-6
length: 16
V: TRBV6-1

CDR3: CASSEENSRLGYTF
DNA: TGTGCCAGCAGTGAAGAGAACAGCCGGTTGGGCTACACCTTC
size: .
D: .
J: TRBJ1-2
length: 14
V: TRBV2

CDR3: CASSRSYEQYF
DNA: TGTGCCAGCAGTCGGAGCTACGAGCAGTACTTC
size: .
D: .
J: TRBJ2-7
length: 11
V: TRBV6-6

CDR3: CASSYSTGGSLAFF
DNA: TGTGCCAGCAGTTACAGCACAGGGGGGTCTTTAGCTTTCTTT
size: .
D: TRBD1
J: TRBJ1-1
length: 14
V: TRBV6-5

CDR3: CASSLPADSVYEQYF
DNA: TGTGCCAGCAGTCTACCGGCGGACTCCGTATACGAGCAGTACTTC
size: few
D: .
J: TRBJ2-7
length: 15
V: TRBV5-4

CDR3: CAISEEQGGDGYTF
DNA: TGTGCCATCAGTGAGGAACAGGGGGGGGATGGCTACACCTTC
size: few
D: TRBD1
J: TRBJ1-2
length: 14
V: TRBV10-3

CDR3: CASSYSTGQLNTGELFF
DNA: TGTGCCAGCAGTTACTCGACGGGACAGCTCAACACCGGGGAGCTGTTTTTT
size: few
D: TRBD1
J: TRBJ2-2
length: 17
V: TRBV27

CDR3: CASSQEDRDNNEQFF
DNA: TGCGCCAGCAGCCAAGAGGACAGGGACAACAATGAGCAGTTCTTC
size: medium-sized
D: TRBD1
J: TRBJ2-1
length: 15
V: TRBV4-1

CDR3: CASSLALAEEHEQYF
DNA: TGCGCCAGCAGCTTGGCGCTAGCGGAGGAGCACGAGCAGTACTTC
size: .
D: TRBD2
J: TRBJ2-7
length: 15
V: TRBV5-1

CDR3: CASSYGREGTDTQYF
DNA: TGTGCCAGCAGTTACGGACGGGAGGGCACAGATACGCAGTATTTT
size: few
D: TRBD2
J: TRBJ2-3
length: 15
V: TRBV6-6

CDR3: CASSYPDRDPSYEQYF
DNA: TGTGCCAGCAGTTACCCGGACAGGGATCCCTCCTACGAGCAGTACTTC
size: .
D: TRBD1
J: TRBJ2-7
length: 16
V: TRBV6-6

CDR3: CASSLEASAYEQYF
DNA: TGTGCCAGCAGCTTGGAGGCCAGCGCCTACGAGCAGTACTTC
size: .
D: .
J: TRBJ2-7
length: 14
V: TRBV5-4

CDR3: CASSRGGLYEQYF
DNA: TGTGCCAGCAGTAGGGGGGGGCTCTACGAGCAGTACTTC
size: .
D: .
J: TRBJ2-7
length: 13
V: TRBV27

CDR3: CASSVDPVTDTQYF
DNA: TGTGCCAGCAGCGTAGATCCAGTTACAGATACGCAGTATTTT
size: .
D: .
J: TRBJ2-3
length: 14
V: TRBV9

CDR3: CASSLRLLHLGNEQFF
DNA: TGTGCCAGCAGCCTTCGACTACTACACTTGGGGAATGAGCAGTTCTTC
size: .
D: .
J: TRBJ2-1
length: 16
V: TRBV28